Below are 22 T cell receptor beta chains sequenced from a single sample in a study of blood T cells in healthy people across ages. Alongside a J-beta primer mix, a sample-barcoded 5' primer served in a second PCR lasting about 7 to 11 cycles. TCRdb reprocessed the 5' RACE reads with MiXCR, giving one entry per CDR3 protein. Of approximately 960,000 distinct CDR3 sequences detected, 25% to 30% appear once; the ten largest clones hold 9.5% to 13%. These records were also assigned to another study, of T cells of mothers and their children.

The specimen sequenced was blood. These receptor sequences come from a woman in her forties in good health.

Details on this clonotype: A much larger clone differs by one base, so this may be a read error. This rearrangement joins TRBV10-3 to TRBJ2-3; D remains ambiguous. Germline lookup yields CDR1 ENHRY and CDR2 SYGVKD. This CDR3 has 12 residues. In nucleotides, the CDR3 is TGTGCCGTCAGTGAGTATCGCGATACGCAGTATTTT. It specifies CAVSEYRDTQYF.

This clonotype was seen only once. A much larger clone differs by one base, so this may be a read error. The rearrangement links TRBV12-3 or TRBV12-4 to TRBJ2-6, with TRBD1 identical over 12 bases. The CDR3 covers 17 residues. CDR3 in DNA: TGTACCAGCAGGGGGACAGGGGGCGCTTCTGGGGCCAACGTCCTGACTTTC. Translating gives CTSRGTGGASGANVLTF.

This clonotype was detected a few times. The chain recombines TRBV28 with TRBJ2-7; 8 bases agree with TRBD1. This CDR3 has 14 amino acids. Germline CDR1 MDHEN, CDR2 SYDVKM. Trimming at V came to 8 bases and at J to 4 bases, leaving 10 bases not matched to a gene. The CDR3 is CASFPLGQEYEQYF. The CDR3 coding sequence is TGTGCCAGCTTTCCCTTGGGACAGGAGTACGAGCAGTACTTC.

This clonotype was counted ten times or more. The chain links TRBV5-5 to TRBJ1-2, with a possible D match to TRBD1 (5 bases). Germline V CDR1 and CDR2: SGHKS, YYEKEE (reference sequence). The CDR3 totals 14 residues. V was trimmed by 4 bases and J by 7 bases, leaving 17 bases between them. CDR3 nucleotide sequence: TGTGCCAGCAGCCCGTCGCCGGGGGAAGGTGGCTACACCTTC. Protein: CASSPSPGEGGYTF.

In this sample, this clonotype turned up a few times. V and J are TRBV12-3 or TRBV12-4 and TRBJ2-2; 9 bases map to TRBD1. Losses at the gene ends were 4 bases for V and 4 bases for J; bases not matched to a gene: 1. The CDR3 is made up of 14 amino acids. As DNA, the CDR3 is TGTGCCAGCAGTTGGACAGGGGTCACCGGGGAGCTGTTTTTT. Its translation is CASSWTGVTGELFF.

This clonotype was picked up a small number of times. The chain uses TRBV14 and TRBJ2-3; TRBD1 is a possible D gene (6 bases). Germline CDR1 is SGHDN and CDR2 is FVKESK. The CDR3 covers 17 residues. Trimming took off 4 bases at V and 2 bases at J, with 19 bases between the two ends. CDR3 sequence reads: CASSPSERRDTTDTQYF. The DNA of the CDR3 is TGTGCCAGCAGCCCAAGCGAACGTCGGGACACCACAGATACGCAGTATTTT. Drawing the rest from reference TRBV14 and TRBJ2-3, the complete variable domain is EAGVTQFPSHSVIEKGQTVTLRCDPISGHDNLYWYRRVMGKEIKFLLHFVKESKQDESGMPNNRFLAERTGGTYSTLKVQPAELEDSGVYFCASSPSERRDTTDTQYFGPGTRLTVL.

With regard to this clonotype: The junction does not match germline at one end; this may be a read error. V and J are TRBV7-2 and TRBJ1-5; no reliable D call. The germline V gene encodes CDR1 SGHTA and CDR2 FQGNSA. This CDR3 is built from 15 residues. CDR3: CASSLVAGSNQPEHF. The DNA of the CDR3 is TGTGCCAGCAGCTTAGTGGCCGGAAGCAATCAGCCCGAGCATTTT.

This clonotype appeared a few times. This may stem from a read error, because a much larger clone lies one nucleotide away. V usage is TRBV27 and J usage is TRBJ2-7; D unresolved. The CDR3 sequence is 14 residues long. Germline CDR1 and CDR2: MNHEY and SMNVEV (reference sequence). The CDR3 spells CASRLSGRIYEQYF. CDR3 DNA sequence: TGTGCCAGCAGGTTATCCGGCAGAATTTACGAGCAGTACTTC.

The V and J genes are TRBV4-2 and TRBJ2-5, with 7 bases identical to TRBD2. Trimming removed 1 base from V and 3 bases from J; junction bases left unmatched: 2. CDR3 length: 14 residues. CDR1 LGHNA and CDR2 YNFKEQ come from the germline V gene. CDR3 residues: CASSQAGGKETQYF. The CDR3 DNA sequence: TGTGCCAGCAGCCAAGCGGGAGGAAAAGAGACCCAGTACTTC.

The chain uses TRBV13 and TRBJ2-3; 13 nucleotides agree with TRBD2. The ends lost 5 bases at V and 6 bases at J; junction bases unmatched: 8. The length of the CDR3 is 16 residues. Germline V gene sequence: CDR1 PRHDT, CDR2 FYEKMQ (reference sequence). The CDR3 sequence is CASSMPGLAGQDTQYF. In nucleotides, the CDR3 is TGTGCCAGCAGCATGCCGGGACTAGCGGGGCAGGATACGCAGTATTTT.

The sample holds a few counts of this clonotype. This may be a read error, as it is one base from a much larger clone. The gene calls are TRBV20-1 and TRBJ2-7, with D unresolved. The germline V gene has CDR1 DFQATT and CDR2 SNEGSKA (reference sequence). With 1 base removed from V and 4 bases from J, the gap between germline ends came to 14 bases. There are 14 residues in the CDR3. The CDR3 here is CSARGRDTLYEQYF. CDR3 bases: TGCAGTGCTAGAGGCCGAGACACCCTTTACGAGCAGTACTTC.

The gene calls are TRBV5-1 and TRBJ2-2, with no clear D. This CDR3 is built from 16 residues. CDR1 is SGHRS, CDR2 YFSETQ, per germline. Trimming left V 2 bases short and J 3 bases short, with 14 bases between. The CDR3 protein is CASSFAARLDTGELFF. The DNA of the CDR3 is TGCGCCAGCAGCTTTGCAGCAAGGTTGGACACCGGGGAGCTGTTTTTT.

The rearrangement links TRBV18 to TRBJ2-2; 8 bases line up with TRBD1. V was pared by 2 bases and J by 3 bases, with 8 bases of the junction left unmatched. This CDR3 is 17 amino acids long. The germline V gene encodes CDR1 KGHSH and CDR2 LQKENI. Written as DNA, the CDR3 is TGTGCCAGCTCACCAGGGCAGGGGGCGCCGGACACCGGGGAGCTGTTTTTT. It translates to CASSPGQGAPDTGELFF.

CDR3 region: CASSYFAAGAGNSPLHF. As DNA, the CDR3 is TGTGCCAGCAGTTACTTTGCTGCGGGCGCGGGTAATTCACCCCTCCACTTT. This chain links TRBV6-5 with TRBJ1-6, with D unresolved. The V end was cut by 1 base, the J end by 6 bases, with 16 bases between. This CDR3 contains 17 residues. In germline, CDR1 is MNHEY, CDR2 SVGAGI.

This clonotype has a count of ten or more. The chain uses TRBV2 and TRBJ2-3; 8 bases are shared with TRBD2. The junction had 5 bases not matched to a gene; V was cut back by 11 bases and J by 1 base. Germline V gene data show CDR1 as SNHLY and CDR2 as FYNNEI. The CDR3 contains 13 residues. In nucleotides, the CDR3 is TGTGCCGACCGGGGACTAGGCACAGATACGCAGTATTTT. This sequence encodes CADRGLGTDTQYF. The full variable domain, its missing parts supplied by reference TRBV2 and TRBJ2-3, is EPEVTQTPSHQVTQMGQEVILRCVPISNHLYFYWYRQILGQKVEFLVSFYNNEISEKSEIFDDQFSVERPDGSNFTLKIRSTKLEDSAMYFCADRGLGTDTQYFGPGTRLTVL.

Note on this clonotype: A far bigger clonotype differs at one base, so this is likely a read error. The chain joins TRBV7-8 to TRBJ2-1, with a possible D match to TRBD1 (5 bases). The last part of the DNA fits TRBJ2-7 better; the J call may be wrong. The CDR3 extends over 13 amino acids. Germline values: CDR1 SGHVS, CDR2 FQNEAQ. CDR3 sequence reads: CASSPGPYNEQYF. The CDR3 DNA is TGTGCCAGCAGCCCAGGGCCATACAATGAGCAGTACTTC.

CDR3 region: CAWSVLYEQYF. As DNA, the CDR3 is TGTGCCTGGAGTGTCCTCTACGAGCAGTACTTC. The chain has TRBV30 and TRBJ2-7; D uncertain. Trimming stripped 0 bases from V and 3 bases from J, with 3 bases between. CDR1 is GTSNPN, CDR2 SVGIG, per germline (reference sequence). CDR3 length: 11 amino acids.

The chain carries TRBV12-3 or TRBV12-4 and TRBJ2-3, with TRBD2 identical over 15 bases. CDR3 length equals 18 residues. The ends lost 3 bases at V and 0 bases at J; junction bases unmatched: 4. CDR3 amino acids: CASSFGLAGGTSTDTQYF. The CDR3 coding sequence is TGTGCCAGCAGTTTTGGACTAGCGGGGGGGACTAGCACAGATACGCAGTATTTT.

This clonotype came up many times. The chain uses TRBV5-1 and TRBJ2-5, with D unclear. The DNA end is a closer match to TRBJ2-7, so the J assignment may be wrong. The CDR3 sequence is 13 residues long. CDR1 is SGHRS, CDR2 YFSETQ, per germline. In DNA form, the CDR3 reads TGCGCCAGCAGCTTTAGACCCCCTCGCGAGCAGTACTTC. This codes for CASSFRPPREQYF.

In its sample, this clonotype was seen many times. This chain joins TRBV14 and TRBJ1-4; no firm D call. The V and J ends lost 4 bases and 7 bases respectively, with 7 bases between them. Germline V gives CDR1 SGHDN, CDR2 FVKESK. This CDR3 spans 12 amino acids. The DNA of the CDR3 is TGTGCCAGCAGCCTGATGGGTGAAAAACTGTTTTTT. Translation: CASSLMGEKLFF.

This clonotype was observed a handful of times. The chain is built from TRBV27 and TRBJ1-5, with D possibly TRBD1 on 6 matching bases. Germline V gene data show CDR1 as MNHEY and CDR2 as SMNVEV (reference sequence). The CDR3 totals 14 residues. Trimming took 3 bases from V and 7 from J, leaving 13 bases between them. The DNA for the CDR3 is TGTGCCAGCAGTTTCGTGGGGGCCCGGCAGCCCCAGCATTTT. Translation gives CASSFVGARQPQHF.

Concerning this clonotype: This may arise from a read error, as a much more abundant clone is one base away. The CDR3 protein is CASSWTGTSGHEQYF. The CDR3 nucleotides read TGTGCCAGCAGCTGGACCGGGACTAGCGGCCACGAGCAGTACTTC. The chain employs TRBV9 and TRBJ2-7, with 11 bases that match TRBD2. The CDR3 loop spans 15 amino acids. V shed 4 bases and J 5 bases; nucleotides not matched to a gene: 8. CDR1 SGDLS and CDR2 YYNGEE come from the germline V gene.